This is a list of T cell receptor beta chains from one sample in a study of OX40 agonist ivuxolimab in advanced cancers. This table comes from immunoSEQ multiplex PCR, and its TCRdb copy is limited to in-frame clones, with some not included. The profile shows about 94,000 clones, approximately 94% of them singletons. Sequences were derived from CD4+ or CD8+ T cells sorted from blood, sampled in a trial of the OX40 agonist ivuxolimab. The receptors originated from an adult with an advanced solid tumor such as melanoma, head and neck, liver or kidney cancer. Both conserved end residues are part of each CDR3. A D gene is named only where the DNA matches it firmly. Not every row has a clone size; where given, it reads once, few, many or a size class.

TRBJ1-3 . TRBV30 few TGTGCCTGGAGTGTGACGGGCGGAAACACCATATATTTT CAWSVTGGNTIYF
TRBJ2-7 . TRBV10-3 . TGTGCCATCAGTCGGGAGAAGAGCTCCTACGAGCAGTACTTC CAISREKSSYEQYF
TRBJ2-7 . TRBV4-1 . TGCGCCAGCAGCCAAGTTACAGGGCTTAACGAGCAGTACTTC CASSQVTGLNEQYF
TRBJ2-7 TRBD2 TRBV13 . TGTGCCAGCAGCTTAGTATCTGGGGGCTTCAGACTAGCGGGAGTACACGAGCAGTACTTC CASSLVSGGFRLAGVHEQYF
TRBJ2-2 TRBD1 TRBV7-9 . TGTGCCAGCAGCTCTTACAGGGGAAAAATCGAGTCCGGGGAGCTGTTTTTT CASSSYRGKIESGELFF
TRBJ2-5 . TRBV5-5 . TGTGCCAGCAGCTTGGCCAGACTGTACCAAGAGACCCAGTACTTC CASSLARLYQETQYF
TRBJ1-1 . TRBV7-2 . TGTGCCAGCAGCCCACAGGATTACACTGAAGCTTTCTTT CASSPQDYTEAFF
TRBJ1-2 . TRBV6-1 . TGTGCCAGCAGTGTACAGGACTATGGCTACACCTTC CASSVQDYGYTF
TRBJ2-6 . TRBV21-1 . TGTGCCAGCAGCAACGACAGGGGGTGGTCTGGGGCCAACGTCCTGACTTTC CASSNDRGWSGANVLTF
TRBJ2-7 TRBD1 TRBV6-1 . TGTGCCAGCAGTGAAGGGTCAGGGGGCATCAACGAGCAGTACTTC CASSEGSGGINEQYF
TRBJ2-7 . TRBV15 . TGTGCCACCAGCAGAGATGTTACGGGACACCTCTCCTACGAGCAGTACTTC CATSRDVTGHLSYEQYF
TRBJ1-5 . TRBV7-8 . TGTGCCAGCAGCTTGACAGATTATAGCAATCAGCCCCAGCATTTT CASSLTDYSNQPQHF
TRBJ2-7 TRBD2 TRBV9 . TGTGCCAGCAGCGCGGGGACTAGCGGGGGTGGCGAGCAGTACTTC CASSAGTSGGGEQYF
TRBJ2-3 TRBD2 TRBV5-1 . TGCGCCAGCAGCTCGACTAGCGGGGGGACAGATACGCAGTATTTT CASSSTSGGTDTQYF
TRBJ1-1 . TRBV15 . TGTGCCACCAGCAGAGATTGGAGTGGAACGAACACTGAAGCTTTCTTT CATSRDWSGTNTEAFF
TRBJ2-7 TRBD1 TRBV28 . TGTGCCAGCAGTTCGACCGGGACAGGCTACTACGAGCAGTACTTC CASSSTGTGYYEQYF
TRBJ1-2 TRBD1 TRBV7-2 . TGTGCCAGCAGCCTCCGACAGGGAACTAACTATGGCTACACCTTC CASSLRQGTNYGYTF
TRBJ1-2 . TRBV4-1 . TGCGCCAGCAGCCAAGATCGGACGGACTATGGCTACACCTTC CASSQDRTDYGYTF
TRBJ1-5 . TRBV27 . TGTGCCAGCAGTACTCGACCCGGTAGTCCCCAGCATTTT CASSTRPGSPQHF
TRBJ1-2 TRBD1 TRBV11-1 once TGTGCCAGCAGCCCCGACAGGGGGGATGGCTACACCTTC CASSPDRGDGYTF
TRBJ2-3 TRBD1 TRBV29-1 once TGCAGCGTTGACCTCCTCGGACAGGGAGTGGATACGCAGTATTTT CSVDLLGQGVDTQYF
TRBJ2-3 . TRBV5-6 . TGTGCCAGCAGCCCCCAGGGAGTTAGCACAGATACGCAGTATTTT CASSPQGVSTDTQYF
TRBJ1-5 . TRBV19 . TGTGCCAGTAGTTGGCAGGGACCCCGGTCGAGCAATCAGCCCCAGCATTTT CASSWQGPRSSNQPQHF
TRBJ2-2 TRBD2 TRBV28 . TGTGCCAGCGCGACGGCGGGGGAGAACACCGGGGAGCTGTTTTTT CASATAGENTGELFF
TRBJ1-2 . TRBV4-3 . TGCGCCAGCAGCCAAGGAAAAGGGGGGAGTGGTGGCTACACCTTC CASSQGKGGSGGYTF
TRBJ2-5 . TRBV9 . TGTGCCAGCAGCGTAGACGTAGGAAGAGAGACCCAGTACTTC CASSVDVGRETQYF
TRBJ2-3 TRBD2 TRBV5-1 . TGCGCCAGCAGACTAGCGGGGGGTGAAGATACGCAGTATTTT CASRLAGGEDTQYF